Sequencing of this T cell receptor (beta chain) was carried out in a study of blood T cell repertoires in COVID-19. On the study more broadly: The United States, Italy and Spain were the sources of the acute and convalescent COVID-19 samples. PBMCs, B-cell-depleted T cells, or T cells provided the cDNA or gDNA that made up the material.

The authors' processing: Estimated nucleated cell counts came from reference gene primer amplification. Method: immunoSEQ multiplex PCR; TCRdb's copy keeps in-frame clones and lacks some. That table is the source of V, J and clone size, and D and trimming were worked out from the DNA. The sample consists of about 270,000 clones, about four fifths of them appearing once. Only a few counts were recorded for this clone. The CDR3 runs to 15 residues. Germline CDR1 reads KGHSH; CDR2 reads LQKENI. V lost 3 bases to trimming and J lost 2 bases, with 11 bases between them. The chain links TRBV18 to TRBJ1-3; D is unresolved. The receptor was derived from a woman aged 60-70 years with active or convalescent COVID-19. Sequenced: peripheral blood. The chain's CDR3 is CASSPGTSAGNTIYF. In nucleotides, the CDR3 is TGTGCCAGCTCACCGGGCACTTCTGCTGGAAACACCATATATTTT.